This T cell receptor beta chain was captured in a study of blood T cell repertoires in COVID-19. Looking at the study overall: Specimens from acute and convalescent COVID-19 originated in the United States, Italy and Spain. Sources were T cells, B-cell-depleted T cells, or PBMCs; the material itself was cDNA or gDNA.

The study drew participants aged about 18 to 89 years from some 24 US areas. Allocation to cohorts depended on clinical history reported by the participants. The CDR3 has 17 amino acids. TCRdb keeps only in-frame clones here, not all; method: immunoSEQ multiplex PCR. The table shows 220,000 or so clones, with 84% occurring only once. The clonotype was recovered from a woman between 35 and 50 years old who had recovered from COVID-19. The sequencing input was PBMCs or T cells enriched from blood (not recorded which). This chain joins TRBV21-1 and TRBJ2-5; the table gives TRBD2 as D, unverified against the DNA. TRBV21-1 is noted as a pseudogene. The CDR3 DNA is TGTGCCAGCAGCAAAAAGATGGCTAGCGGAAAGCAAGAGACCCAGTACTTC. It yields the protein CASSKKMASGKQETQYF.